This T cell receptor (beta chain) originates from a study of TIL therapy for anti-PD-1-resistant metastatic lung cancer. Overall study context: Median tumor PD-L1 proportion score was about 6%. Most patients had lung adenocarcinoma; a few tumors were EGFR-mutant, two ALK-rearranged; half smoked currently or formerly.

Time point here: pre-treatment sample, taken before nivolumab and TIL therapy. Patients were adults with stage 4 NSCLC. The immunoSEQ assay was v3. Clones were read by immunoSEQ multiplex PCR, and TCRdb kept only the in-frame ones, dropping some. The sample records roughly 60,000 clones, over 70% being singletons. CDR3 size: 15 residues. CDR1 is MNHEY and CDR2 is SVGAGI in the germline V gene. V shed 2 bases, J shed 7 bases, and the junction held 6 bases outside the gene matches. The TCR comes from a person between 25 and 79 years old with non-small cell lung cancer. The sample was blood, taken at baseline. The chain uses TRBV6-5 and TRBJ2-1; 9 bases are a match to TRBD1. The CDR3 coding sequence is TGTGCCAGCAGTTACAAGGGACAGGGTATGAATGAGCAGTTCTTC. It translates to CASSYKGQGMNEQFF.